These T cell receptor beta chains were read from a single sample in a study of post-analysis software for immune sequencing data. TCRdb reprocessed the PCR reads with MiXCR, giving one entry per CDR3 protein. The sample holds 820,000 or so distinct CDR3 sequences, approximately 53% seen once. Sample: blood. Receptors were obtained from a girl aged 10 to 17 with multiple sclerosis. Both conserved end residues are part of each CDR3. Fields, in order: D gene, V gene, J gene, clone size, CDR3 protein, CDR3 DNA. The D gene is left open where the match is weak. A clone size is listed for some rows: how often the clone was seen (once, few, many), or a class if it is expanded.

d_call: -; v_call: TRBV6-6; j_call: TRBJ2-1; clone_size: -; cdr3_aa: CASSLPRSNYNEQFF; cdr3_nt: TGTGCCAGCAGTCTCCCCAGGTCCAACTACAATGAGCAGTTCTTC
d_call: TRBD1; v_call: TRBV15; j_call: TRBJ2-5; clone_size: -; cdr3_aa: CATSRPNNRGIQETQYF; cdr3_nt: TGTGCCACCAGCAGACCGAACAACAGGGGGATTCAGGAGACCCAGTACTTC
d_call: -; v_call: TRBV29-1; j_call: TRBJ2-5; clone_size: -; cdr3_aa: CSVMGTGEQYF; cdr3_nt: TGCAGCGTTATGGGGACGGGGGAGCAGTACTTC
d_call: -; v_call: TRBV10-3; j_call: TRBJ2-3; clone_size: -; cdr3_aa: CAISGEISTDTQYF; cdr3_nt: TGTGCCATCAGTGGGGAGATTAGCACAGATACGCAGTATTTT
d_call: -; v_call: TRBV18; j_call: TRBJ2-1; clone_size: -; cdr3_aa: CASSPRTGHEQFF; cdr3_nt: TGTGCCAGCTCACCACGTACAGGGCATGAGCAGTTCTTC
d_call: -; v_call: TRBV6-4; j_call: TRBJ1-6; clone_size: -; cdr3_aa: CASSDDSNNSPLHF; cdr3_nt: TGTGCCAGCAGTGACGACAGCAATAATTCACCCCTCCACTTT
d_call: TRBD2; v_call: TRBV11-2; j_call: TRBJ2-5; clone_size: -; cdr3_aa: CASSPLTGLALGETQYF; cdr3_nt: TGTGCCAGCAGCCCCCTCACGGGACTAGCGCTTGGAGAGACCCAGTACTTC
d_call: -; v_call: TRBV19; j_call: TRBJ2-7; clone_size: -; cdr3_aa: CAYKGGRVSYEQYF; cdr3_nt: TGTGCCTATAAGGGGGGGCGCGTCTCCTACGAGCAGTACTTC
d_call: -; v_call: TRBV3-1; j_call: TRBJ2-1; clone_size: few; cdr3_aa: CASSHLGATNEQFF; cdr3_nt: TGTGCCAGCAGCCATCTAGGAGCGACCAATGAGCAGTTCTTC
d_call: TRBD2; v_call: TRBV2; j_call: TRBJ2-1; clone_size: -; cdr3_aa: CASSEDSGREYNEQFF; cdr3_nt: TGTGCCAGCTCAGAAGATAGCGGGAGAGAGTACAATGAGCAGTTCTTC
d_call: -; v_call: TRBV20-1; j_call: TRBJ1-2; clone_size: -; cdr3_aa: CSARDVRTNYGYTF; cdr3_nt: TGCAGTGCTAGAGATGTCAGGACCAACTATGGCTACACCTTC
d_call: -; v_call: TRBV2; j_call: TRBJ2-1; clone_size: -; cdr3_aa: CASSSQPSVSSYNEQFF; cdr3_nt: TGTGCCAGCAGTTCGCAACCTAGCGTGAGCTCCTACAATGAGCAGTTCTTC
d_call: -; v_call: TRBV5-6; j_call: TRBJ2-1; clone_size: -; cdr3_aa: CASSLGLQEQFF; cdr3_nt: TGTGCCAGCAGCTTGGGTCTACAAGAGCAGTTCTTC
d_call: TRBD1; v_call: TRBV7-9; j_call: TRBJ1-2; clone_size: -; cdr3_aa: CASSTTGQRYGYTF; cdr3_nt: TGTGCCAGCAGCACCACGGGACAGAGATATGGCTACACCTTC
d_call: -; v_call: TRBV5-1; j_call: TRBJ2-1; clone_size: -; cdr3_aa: CASSRDALVGGNEQFF; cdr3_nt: TGCGCCAGCAGCCGGGATGCCCTAGTCGGAGGCAATGAGCAGTTCTTC
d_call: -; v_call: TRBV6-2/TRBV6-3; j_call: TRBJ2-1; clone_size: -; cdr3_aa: CASSYNSNEQFF; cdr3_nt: TGTGCCAGCAGTTATAATAGCAATGAGCAGTTCTTC
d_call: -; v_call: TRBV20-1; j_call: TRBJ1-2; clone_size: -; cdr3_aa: CSARAPGNYGHTF; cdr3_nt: TGCAGTGCTAGAGCTCCAGGCAACTATGGCCACACCTTC
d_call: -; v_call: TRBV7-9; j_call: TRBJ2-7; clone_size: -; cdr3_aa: CASTRQTNYEQYF; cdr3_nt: TGTGCCAGCACCAGACAGACCAACTACGAGCAGTACTTC
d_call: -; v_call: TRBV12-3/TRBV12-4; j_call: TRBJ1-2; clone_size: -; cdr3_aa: CASSMYGSNGYTF; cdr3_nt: TGTGCCAGCAGCATGTACGGGTCCAATGGCTACACCTTC
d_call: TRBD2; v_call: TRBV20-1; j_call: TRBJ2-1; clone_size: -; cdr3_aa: CSARELRGGSSYNEQFF; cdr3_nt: TGCAGTGCTAGAGAACTGCGGGGGGGCTCTTCCTACAATGAGCAGTTCTTC
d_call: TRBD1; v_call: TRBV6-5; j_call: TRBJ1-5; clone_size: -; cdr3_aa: CASSLTGSGQPQHF; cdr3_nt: TGTGCCAGCAGTCTGACAGGGAGCGGTCAGCCCCAGCATTTT
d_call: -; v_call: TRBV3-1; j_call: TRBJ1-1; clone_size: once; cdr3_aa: CASSLRDGGTEAFF; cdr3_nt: TGTGCCAGCAGCCTAAGGGACGGTGGGACTGAAGCTTTCTTT
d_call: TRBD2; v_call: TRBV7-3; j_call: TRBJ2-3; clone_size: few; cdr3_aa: CASSSGLDSPTQYF; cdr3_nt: TGTGCCAGCAGCTCCGGACTAGATAGTCCTACGCAGTATTTT
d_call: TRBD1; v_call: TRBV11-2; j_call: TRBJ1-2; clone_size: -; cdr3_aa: CASSWNPRDRGSIARGYTF; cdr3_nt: TGTGCCAGCAGCTGGAACCCCCGGGACAGGGGGTCTATAGCGCGGGGCTACACCTTC
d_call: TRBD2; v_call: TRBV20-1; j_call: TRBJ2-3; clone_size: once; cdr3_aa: CSASFAGGSDTQYF; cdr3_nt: TGCAGTGCTAGTTTTGCGGGGGGGTCAGATACGCAGTATTTT
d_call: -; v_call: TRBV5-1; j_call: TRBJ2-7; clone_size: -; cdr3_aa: CASSLDPSIYYEQYF; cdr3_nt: TGCGCCAGCAGCTTGGATCCTAGCATCTACTACGAGCAGTACTTC
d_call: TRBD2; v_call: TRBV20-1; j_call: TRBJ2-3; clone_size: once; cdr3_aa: CSARDPAGAGDTQYF; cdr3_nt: TGCAGTGCTAGAGATCCAGCGGGAGCGGGAGATACGCAGTATTTT
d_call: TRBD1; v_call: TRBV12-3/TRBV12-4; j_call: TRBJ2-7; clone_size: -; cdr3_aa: CAQFGRKGQGPYEQYF; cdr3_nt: TGTGCCCAGTTTGGTAGGAAGGGACAGGGACCCTACGAGCAGTACTTC
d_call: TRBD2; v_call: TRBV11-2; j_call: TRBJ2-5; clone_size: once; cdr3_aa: CAGSLIRLAGGKETQYF; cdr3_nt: TGTGCCGGCAGCCTAATTCGACTCGCGGGAGGGAAAGAGACCCAGTACTTC
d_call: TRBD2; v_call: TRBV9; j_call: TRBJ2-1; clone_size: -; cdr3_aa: CASSRTSDPYNEQFF; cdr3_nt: TGTGCCAGCAGCCGGACTAGCGATCCCTACAATGAGCAGTTCTTC
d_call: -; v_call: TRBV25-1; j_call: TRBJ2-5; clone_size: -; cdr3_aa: CASSESFVQYF; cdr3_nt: TGTGCCAGCAGTGAATCCTTCGTCCAGTACTTC
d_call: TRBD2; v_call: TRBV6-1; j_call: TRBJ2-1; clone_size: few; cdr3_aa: CASPNSGGNEQFF; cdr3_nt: TGTGCCAGCCCTAATAGCGGGGGTAATGAGCAGTTCTTC
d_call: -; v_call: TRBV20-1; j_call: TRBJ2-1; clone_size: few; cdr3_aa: CSARFAGRGQKYNEQFF; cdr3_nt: TGCAGTGCTAGGTTTGCGGGGCGGGGGCAAAAATACAATGAGCAGTTCTTC
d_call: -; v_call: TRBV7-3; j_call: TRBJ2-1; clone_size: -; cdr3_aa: CASSFLGAGNEQFF; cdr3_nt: TGTGCCAGCAGCTTTCTCGGGGCGGGGAATGAGCAGTTCTTC
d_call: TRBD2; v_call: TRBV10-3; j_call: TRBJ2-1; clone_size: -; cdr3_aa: CAISESGLAAYNEQFF; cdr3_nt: TGTGCCATCAGTGAGTCTGGACTAGCGGCCTACAATGAGCAGTTCTTC
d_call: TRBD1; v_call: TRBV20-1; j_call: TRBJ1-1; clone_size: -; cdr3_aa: CSARDGTGTVRGTEAFF; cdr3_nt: TGCAGTGCTAGAGACGGGACAGGGACAGTGCGCGGCACTGAAGCTTTCTTT
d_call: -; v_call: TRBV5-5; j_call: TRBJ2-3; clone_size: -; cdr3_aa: CASSLAMWGSTDTQYF; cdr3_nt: TGTGCCAGCAGCTTGGCCATGTGGGGCAGCACAGATACGCAGTATTTT
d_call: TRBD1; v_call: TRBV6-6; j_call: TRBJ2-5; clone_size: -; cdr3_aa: CASTMTGWETQYF; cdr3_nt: TGTGCCAGCACCATGACAGGGTGGGAGACCCAGTACTTC
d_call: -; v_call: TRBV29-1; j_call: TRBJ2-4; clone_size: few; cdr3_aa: CSAMGGALAKNIQYF; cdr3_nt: TGCAGCGCCATGGGGGGGGCGCTAGCCAAAAACATTCAGTACTTC
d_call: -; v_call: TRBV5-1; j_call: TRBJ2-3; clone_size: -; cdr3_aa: CASSLSQSSTDTQYF; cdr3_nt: TGCGCCAGCAGCTTGAGCCAAAGTAGCACAGATACGCAGTATTTT
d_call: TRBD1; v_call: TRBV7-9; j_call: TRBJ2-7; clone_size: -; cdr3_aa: CASSPSQDREGGFSYEQYF; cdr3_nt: TGTGCCAGCAGCCCCTCCCAGGACAGGGAAGGAGGATTTTCCTACGAGCAGTACTTC
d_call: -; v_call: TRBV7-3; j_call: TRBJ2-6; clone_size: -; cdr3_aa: CASSPRSLGGANVLTF; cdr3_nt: TGTGCCAGCAGCCCCAGGAGCTTAGGGGGGGCCAACGTCCTGACTTTC
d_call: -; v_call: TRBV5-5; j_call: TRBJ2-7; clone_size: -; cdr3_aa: CASSENPRGEIYEQYF; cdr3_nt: TGTGCCAGCAGCGAGAACCCCAGGGGGGAGATCTACGAGCAGTACTTC
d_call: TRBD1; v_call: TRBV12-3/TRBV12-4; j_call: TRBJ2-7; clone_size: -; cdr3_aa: CASNPSGGSYEQYF; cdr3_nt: TGTGCCAGCAATCCCTCAGGGGGCTCCTACGAGCAGTACTTC
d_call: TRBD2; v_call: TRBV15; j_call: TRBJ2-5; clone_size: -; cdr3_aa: CATSRFLAGGQETQYF; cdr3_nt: TGTGCCACCAGCAGATTCCTAGCGGGGGGGCAAGAGACCCAGTACTTC
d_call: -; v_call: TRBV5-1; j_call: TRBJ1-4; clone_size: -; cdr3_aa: CASSLASTNEKLFF; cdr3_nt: TGCGCCAGCAGCTTGGCCTCGACTAATGAAAAACTGTTTTTT
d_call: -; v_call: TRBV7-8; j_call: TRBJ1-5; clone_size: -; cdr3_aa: CASSPRGQINQPQHF; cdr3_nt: TGTGCCAGCAGCCCCCGAGGACAGATCAATCAGCCCCAGCATTTT
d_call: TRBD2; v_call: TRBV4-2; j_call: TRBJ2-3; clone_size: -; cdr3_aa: CASSQDGVSGSYTDAQYF; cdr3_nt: TGTGCCAGCAGCCAAGATGGGGTTAGCGGGTCCTACACAGATGCGCAGTATTTT
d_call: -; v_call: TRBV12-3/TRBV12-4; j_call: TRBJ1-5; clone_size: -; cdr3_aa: CASSLGHLNQPQHF; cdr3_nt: TGTGCCAGCAGTCTGGGACACCTCAATCAGCCCCAGCATTTT
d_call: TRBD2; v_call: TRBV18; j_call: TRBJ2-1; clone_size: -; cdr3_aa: CASSPPIVAGGTNEQFF; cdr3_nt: TGTGCCAGCTCACCACCGATTGTTGCGGGAGGGACGAATGAGCAGTTCTTC
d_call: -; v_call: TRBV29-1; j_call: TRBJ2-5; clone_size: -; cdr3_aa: CSARDFLPRRIQYF; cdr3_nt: TGCAGCGCCAGGGACTTCCTGCCTAGGAGGATCCAGTACTTC
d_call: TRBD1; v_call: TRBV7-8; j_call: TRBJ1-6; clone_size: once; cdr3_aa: CASSTTRDRNSPLHF; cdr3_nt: TGTGCCAGCAGCACAACCCGGGACAGGAATTCACCCCTCCACTTT
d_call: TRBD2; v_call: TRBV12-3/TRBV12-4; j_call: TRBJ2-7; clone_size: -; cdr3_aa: CASTRGTSGYEQYF; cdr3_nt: TGTGCCAGCACCCGTGGGACTAGCGGATACGAGCAGTACTTC
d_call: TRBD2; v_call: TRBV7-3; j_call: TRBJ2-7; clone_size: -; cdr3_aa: CASSLTGGGLYEQYF; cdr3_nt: TGTGCCAGCAGCTTAACGGGCGGGGGGCTCTACGAGCAGTACTTC